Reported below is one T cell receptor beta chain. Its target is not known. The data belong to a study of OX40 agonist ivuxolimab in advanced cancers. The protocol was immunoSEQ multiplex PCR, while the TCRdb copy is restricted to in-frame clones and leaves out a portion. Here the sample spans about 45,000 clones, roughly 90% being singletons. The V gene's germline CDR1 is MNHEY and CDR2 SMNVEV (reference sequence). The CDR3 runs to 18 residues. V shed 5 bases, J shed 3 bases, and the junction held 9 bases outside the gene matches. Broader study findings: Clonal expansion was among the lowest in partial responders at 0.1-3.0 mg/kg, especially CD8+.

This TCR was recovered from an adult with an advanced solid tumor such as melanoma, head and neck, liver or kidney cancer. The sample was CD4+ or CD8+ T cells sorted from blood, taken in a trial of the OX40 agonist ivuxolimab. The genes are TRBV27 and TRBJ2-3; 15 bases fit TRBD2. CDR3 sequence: CASSRGLAGGLRTDTQYF. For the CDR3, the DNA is TGTGCCAGCAGTCGCGGACTAGCGGGAGGGCTGCGAACAGATACGCAGTATTTT.